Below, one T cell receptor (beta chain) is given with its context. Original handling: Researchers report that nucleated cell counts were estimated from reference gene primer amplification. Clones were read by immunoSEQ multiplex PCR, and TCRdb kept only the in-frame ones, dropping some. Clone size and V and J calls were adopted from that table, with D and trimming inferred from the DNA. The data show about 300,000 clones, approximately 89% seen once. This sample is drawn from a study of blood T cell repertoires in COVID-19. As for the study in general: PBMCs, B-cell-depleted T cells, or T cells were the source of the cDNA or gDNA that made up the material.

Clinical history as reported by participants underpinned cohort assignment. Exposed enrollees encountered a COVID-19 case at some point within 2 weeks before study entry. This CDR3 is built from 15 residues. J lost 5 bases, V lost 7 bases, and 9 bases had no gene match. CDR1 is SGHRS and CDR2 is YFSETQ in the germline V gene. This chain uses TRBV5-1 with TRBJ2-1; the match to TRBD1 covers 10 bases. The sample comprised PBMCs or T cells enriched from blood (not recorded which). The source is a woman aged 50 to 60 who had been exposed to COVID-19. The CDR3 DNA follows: TGCGCCAGCGCCACCGAGGGACAGGGGAACAATGAGCAGTTCTTC. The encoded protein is CASATEGQGNNEQFF.